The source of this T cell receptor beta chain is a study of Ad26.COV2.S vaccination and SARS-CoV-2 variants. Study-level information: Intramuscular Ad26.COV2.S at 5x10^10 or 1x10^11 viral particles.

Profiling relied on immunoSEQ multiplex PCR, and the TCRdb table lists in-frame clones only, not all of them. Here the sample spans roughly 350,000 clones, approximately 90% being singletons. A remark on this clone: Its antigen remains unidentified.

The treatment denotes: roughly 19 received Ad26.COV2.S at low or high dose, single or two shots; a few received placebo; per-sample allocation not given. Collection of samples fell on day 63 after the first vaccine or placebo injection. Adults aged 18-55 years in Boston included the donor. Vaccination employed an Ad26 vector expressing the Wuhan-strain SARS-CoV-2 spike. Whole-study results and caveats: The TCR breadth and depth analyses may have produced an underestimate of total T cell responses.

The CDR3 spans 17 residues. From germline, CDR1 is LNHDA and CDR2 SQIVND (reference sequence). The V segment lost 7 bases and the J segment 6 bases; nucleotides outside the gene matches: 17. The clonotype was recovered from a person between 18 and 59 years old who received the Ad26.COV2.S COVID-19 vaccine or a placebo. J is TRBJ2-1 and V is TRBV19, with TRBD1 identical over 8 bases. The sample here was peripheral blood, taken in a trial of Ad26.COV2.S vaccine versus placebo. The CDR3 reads CASTLSGAGGRANEQFF. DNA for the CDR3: TGTGCCAGTACCCTTAGTGGAGCAGGGGGCAGGGCCAATGAGCAGTTCTTC.